This T cell receptor (beta chain) was profiled in a study of regulatory T cells in long-lasting Graves disease. On the study more broadly: Persistent cases took antithyroid drugs over 5 years and stayed TSH receptor antibody positive. The study, taken as a whole, reports: Patients with persistent Graves' had lower TCR diversity than newly diagnosed patients. Persistent cases favored TRBV28, TRBJ1-2 and TRBJ2-5.

The CDR3 loop spans 13 amino acids. CDR1 and CDR2 from the germline V gene are MNHNS and SASEGT. V lost 5 bases, J lost 8 bases, and 7 bases stayed unmatched. Arm-PCR of CDR3 regions and iRepertoire HTBI primers were used to build TCR beta libraries. TCRdb analysed the multiplex PCR reads with MiXCR anew, one entry per CDR3 protein. Of about 460,000 distinct CDR3 sequences in the sample, around a fifth were seen once. Time point described: persistent/refractory GD, antithyroid drugs over 5 years with positive TRAb. Researchers made the TCR library from RNA that was extracted from PBMCs. Comment on this clonotype: The antigen is not known.

This chain links TRBV6-1 with TRBJ1-1; 8 bases align to TRBD1. Sequencing was performed on peripheral blood mononuclear cells (PBMCs), taken when the disease was refractory, from a patient treated with antithyroid drugs. This sequence originates from a female donor with Graves disease. The CDR3 spells CASSQTGAGEAFF. The CDR3 nucleotides read TGTGCCAGCAGTCAGACAGGGGCGGGAGAAGCTTTCTTT.